The 19 T cell receptor beta chains below were found in one sample sequenced in a study of T cells in localized non-small cell lung cancer. Profiling relied on immunoSEQ multiplex PCR, and the TCRdb table lists in-frame clones only, not all of them. The data hold about 11,000 clones, with roughly 82% observed a single time. The specimen comprised peripheral blood mononuclear cells, sampled before any cancer treatment. All receptors derive from an older female donor with stage II lung adenocarcinoma.

This chain links TRBV19 with TRBJ1-2; a weak D match, TRBD1 (5 bases). From germline, CDR1 is LNHDA and CDR2 SQIVND (reference sequence). The CDR3 has 16 amino acids. Trimming stripped 6 bases from V and 2 bases from J, with 19 bases between. The CDR3 spells CASRRGGGQRNYGYTF. In nucleotides, the CDR3 is TGTGCCAGTAGAAGGGGAGGAGGACAAAGAAACTATGGCTACACCTTC.

This clone came up a few times. The rearrangement links TRBV18 to TRBJ2-1; 8 bases are a match to TRBD2. CDR1 and CDR2 from the germline V gene are KGHSH and LQKENI. J was trimmed by 3 bases and V by 3 bases; bases with no gene match: 10. This CDR3 comprises 17 residues. The CDR3 sequence is CASSPTPSSGVYNEQFF. The CDR3 DNA reads as TGTGCCAGCTCACCTACCCCGAGTAGCGGGGTCTACAATGAGCAGTTCTTC.

The rearrangement uses TRBV15 and TRBJ1-5, with D maybe TRBD1 (5 bases). Per germline, CDR1 LNHNV and CDR2 YYDKDF (reference sequence). Trimming pared 0 bases from V and 7 bases from J, leaving 10 bases between. The CDR3 is made up of 14 amino acids. CDR3 nucleotide sequence: TGTGCCACCAGCAGAGATACGGGACTCCAGCCCCAGCATTTT. Residues: CATSRDTGLQPQHF.

Written as DNA, the CDR3 is TGTGCCAGCAGCGTACTCGGAACCGGGGAGCTGTTTTTT. Its translation is CASSVLGTGELFF. The rearrangement uses TRBV9 and TRBJ2-2; no clear D gene. Germline CDR1 SGDLS, CDR2 YYNGEE. The length of the CDR3 is 13 residues. Trimming removed 1 base from V and 5 bases from J, with 6 bases in between.

V and J are TRBV19 and TRBJ2-3; possibly TRBD1 for D (5 bases). Germline CDR1 and CDR2: LNHDA and SQIVND (reference sequence). V lost 7 bases and J 0 bases, leaving 14 bases between the germline ends. The CDR3 totals 15 residues. The CDR3 DNA reads as TGTGCCAGTACTCAGGACAAACCGAGCACAGATACGCAGTATTTT. Translating it yields CASTQDKPSTDTQYF.

This chain connects TRBV4-2 to TRBJ2-2; D is possibly TRBD2 (5 bases). The CDR3 contains 17 residues. Germline CDR1 LGHNA, CDR2 YNFKEQ. V gave up 0 bases and J gave up 1 base, with 12 bases separating them. The CDR3 DNA reads as TGTGCCAGCAGCCAAGATCCTTTGGGGAGGAACACCGGGGAGCTGTTTTTT. Protein sequence: CASSQDPLGRNTGELFF.

The rearrangement joins TRBV7-3 to TRBJ2-3; unclear D gene. The CDR3 runs to 13 residues. Germline lookup yields CDR1 SGHTA and CDR2 FQGTGA. The V gene lost 2 bases and the J gene lost 4 bases, with 7 bases spanning the gap. The DNA of the CDR3 is TGTGCCAGCAGCTTAGGAGTAGCAGATACGCAGTATTTT. It translates to CASSLGVADTQYF.

The chain is built from TRBV4-3 and TRBJ1-2; D may be TRBD1 (5 bases). Deletions cut 3 bases from V and 4 bases from J, with 12 bases between. Germline V gives CDR1 LGHNA, CDR2 YSLEER. CDR3 length: 14 residues. The DNA of the CDR3 is TGCGCCAGCAGCCAGATAGGGACGGGCTATGGCTACACCTTC. Translation gives CASSQIGTGYGYTF.

The chain carries TRBV9 and TRBJ2-3; 7 bases fit TRBD2. V lost 0 bases and J lost 3; bases outside the gene matches: 10. The CDR3 is 17 residues long. The germline gives CDR1 SGDLS, CDR2 YYNGEE. CDR3 DNA sequence: TGTGCCAGCAGCGTAGAGGGCGGGAGTAGTTGGACAGATACGCAGTATTTT. Translating it yields CASSVEGGSSWTDTQYF.

The chain links TRBV2 to TRBJ2-7; 7 nucleotides match TRBD1. The CDR3 sequence is 13 residues long. Germline CDR1 is SNHLY and CDR2 is FYNNEI. V lost 6 bases, J lost 4 bases, and 6 bases stayed unmatched. CDR3 nucleotides: TGTGCCAGCAGCGTCGGACAGGCATACGAGCAGTACTTC. This gives the protein CASSVGQAYEQYF.

The V call is TRBV7-8, the J call TRBJ2-2, with D perhaps TRBD1 (5 bases). The V end lost 3 bases, the J end lost 0 bases, and 5 bases lay between the germline ends. Germline V gene sequence: CDR1 SGHVS, CDR2 FQNEAQ. The CDR3 runs 14 residues. Here the CDR3 DNA reads TGTGCCAGCAGCTTGGACACGAACACCGGGGAGCTGTTTTTT. It translates to CASSLDTNTGELFF.

This chain joins TRBV11-2 and TRBJ1-1, with D uncertain. The CDR3 contains 13 residues. V lost 5 bases and J 4 bases, leaving 11 bases between the germline ends. Germline-derived CDR1 and CDR2 are SGHAT and FQNNGV. The CDR3 DNA reads TGTGCCAGCAGCGCCGGGATGATCACTGAAGCTTTCTTT. This translates into CASSAGMITEAFF.

This clone occurred once. The chain carries TRBV5-4 and TRBJ2-3; D not resolved. Trimming pared 0 bases from V and 2 bases from J, leaving 7 bases between. The germline V gene encodes CDR1 SGHNT and CDR2 YYREEE (reference sequence). The length of the CDR3 is 14 residues. The CDR3, as DNA: TGTGCCAGCAGCTTGGGGGTCTACACAGATACGCAGTATTTT. This sequence encodes CASSLGVYTDTQYF.

The V gene is TRBV5-6, the J gene TRBJ1-1; D not resolved. The CDR3 is made up of 13 amino acids. The germline V gene has CDR1 SGHDT and CDR2 YYEEEE. Trimming cost V 2 bases and J 1 base, with 6 bases left between them. The CDR3 nucleotides read TGTGCCAGCAGCTTAATAACGAACACTGAAGCTTTCTTT. Its protein is CASSLITNTEAFF.

The J gene is TRBJ2-7, the V gene TRBV7-6, with D perhaps matching TRBD1 (5 bases). The CDR3 has 12 residues. In germline, CDR1 is SGHVS, CDR2 FNYEAQ. V lost 2 bases and J 8 bases, leaving 10 bases between the germline ends. CDR3: CASSLNRQKQYF. CDR3 bases: TGTGCCAGCAGCTTAAACAGGCAAAAGCAGTACTTC.

The V call is TRBV19, the J call TRBJ1-2, with D possibly being TRBD1 (5 bases). Germline V gene lookup returns CDR1 LNHDA and CDR2 SQIVND (reference sequence). The V end lost 3 bases, the J end lost 3 bases, and 8 bases lay between the germline ends. CDR3 length: 13 residues. This chain's CDR3 is CASSMGQDYGYTF. The CDR3 bases are TGTGCCAGTAGTATGGGGCAGGACTATGGCTACACCTTC. The entire variable domain, with the rest obtained from reference TRBV19 and TRBJ1-2, is as follows: DGGITQSPKYLFRKEGQNVTLSCEQNLNHDAMYWYRQDPGQGLRLIYYSQIVNDFQKGDIAEGYSVSREKKESFPLTVTSAQKNPTAFYLCASSMGQDYGYTFGSGTRLTVV.

As DNA, the CDR3 is TGTGCCAGTAGTATATCCGGGTTGTCACCCCTCCACTTT. It is translated as CASSISGLSPLHF. This rearrangement joins TRBV19 to TRBJ1-6; D gene unclear. CDR1 is LNHDA and CDR2 is SQIVND in the germline V gene (reference sequence). The CDR3 has 13 amino acids. V gave up 2 bases and J gave up 10 bases, with 9 bases separating them.

The genes are TRBV4-1 and TRBJ1-5; D remains unclear. Germline CDR1 is MGHRA and CDR2 is YSYEKL. The length of the CDR3 is 15 residues. With 0 bases removed from V and 6 bases from J, the gap between germline ends came to 12 bases. The CDR3 protein is CASSQDWLAVQPQHF. The CDR3 DNA is TGCGCCAGCAGCCAAGATTGGTTGGCCGTTCAGCCCCAGCATTTT.

The genes are TRBV2 and TRBJ2-7, with 8 bases matching TRBD1. In germline, CDR1 is SNHLY, CDR2 FYNNEI. V shed 6 bases and J 4 bases; nucleotides not matched to a gene: 2. The CDR3 has 12 residues. CDR3 protein: CASRRTGYEQYF. Here the CDR3 DNA reads TGTGCCAGCAGGCGGACAGGGTACGAGCAGTACTTC.